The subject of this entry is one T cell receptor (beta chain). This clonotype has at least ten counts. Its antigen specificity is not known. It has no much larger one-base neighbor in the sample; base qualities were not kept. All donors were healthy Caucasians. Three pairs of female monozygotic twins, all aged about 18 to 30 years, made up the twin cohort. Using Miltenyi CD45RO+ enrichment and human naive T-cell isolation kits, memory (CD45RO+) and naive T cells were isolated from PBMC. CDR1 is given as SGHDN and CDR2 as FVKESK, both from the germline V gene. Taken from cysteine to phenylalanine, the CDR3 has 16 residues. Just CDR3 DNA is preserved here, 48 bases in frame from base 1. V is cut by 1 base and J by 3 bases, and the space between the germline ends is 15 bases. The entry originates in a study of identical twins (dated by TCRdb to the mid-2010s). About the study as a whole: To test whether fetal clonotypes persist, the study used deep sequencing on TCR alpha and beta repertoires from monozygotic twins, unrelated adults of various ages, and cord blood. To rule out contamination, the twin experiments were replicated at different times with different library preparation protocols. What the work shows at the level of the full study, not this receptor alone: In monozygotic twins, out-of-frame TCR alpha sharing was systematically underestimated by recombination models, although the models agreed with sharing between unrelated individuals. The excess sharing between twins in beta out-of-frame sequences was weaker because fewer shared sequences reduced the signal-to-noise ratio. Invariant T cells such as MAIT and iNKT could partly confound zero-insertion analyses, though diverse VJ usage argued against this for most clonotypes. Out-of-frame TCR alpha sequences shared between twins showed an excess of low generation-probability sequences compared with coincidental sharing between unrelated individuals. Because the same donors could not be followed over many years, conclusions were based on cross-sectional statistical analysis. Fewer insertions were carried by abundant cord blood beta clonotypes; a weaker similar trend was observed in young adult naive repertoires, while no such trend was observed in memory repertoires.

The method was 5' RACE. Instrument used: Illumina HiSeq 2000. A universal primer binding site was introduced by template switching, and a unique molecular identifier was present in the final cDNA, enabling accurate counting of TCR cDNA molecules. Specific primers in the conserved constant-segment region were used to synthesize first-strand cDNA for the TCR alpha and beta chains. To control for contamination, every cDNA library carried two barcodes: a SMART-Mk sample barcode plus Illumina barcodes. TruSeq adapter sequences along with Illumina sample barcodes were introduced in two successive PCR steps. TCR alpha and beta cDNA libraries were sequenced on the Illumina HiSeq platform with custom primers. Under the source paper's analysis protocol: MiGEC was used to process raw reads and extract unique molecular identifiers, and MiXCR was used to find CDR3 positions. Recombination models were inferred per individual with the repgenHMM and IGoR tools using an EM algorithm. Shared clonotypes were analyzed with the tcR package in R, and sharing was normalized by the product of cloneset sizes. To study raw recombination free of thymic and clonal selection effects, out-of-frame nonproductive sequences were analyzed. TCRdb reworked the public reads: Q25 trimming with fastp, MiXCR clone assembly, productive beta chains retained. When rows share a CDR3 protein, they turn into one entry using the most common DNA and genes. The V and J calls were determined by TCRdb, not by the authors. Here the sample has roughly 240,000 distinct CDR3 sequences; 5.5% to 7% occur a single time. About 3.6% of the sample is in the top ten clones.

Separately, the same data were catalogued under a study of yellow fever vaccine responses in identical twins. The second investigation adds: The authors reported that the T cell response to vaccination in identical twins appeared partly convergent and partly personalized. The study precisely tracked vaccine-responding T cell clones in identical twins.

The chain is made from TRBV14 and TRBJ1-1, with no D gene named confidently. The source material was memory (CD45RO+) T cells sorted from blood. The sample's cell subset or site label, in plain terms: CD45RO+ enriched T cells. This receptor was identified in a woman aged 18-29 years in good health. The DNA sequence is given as TGTGCCAGCAGCCAAGTTACTGGTGCTTTCCACACTGAAGCTTTCTTT. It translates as CASSQVTGAFHTEAFF.